Given below is one T cell receptor beta chain in context. The data were taken from a study of CD8+CD57+ T cells in acquired aplastic anemia. Per the germline V gene, CDR1 is DFQATT and CDR2 is SNEGSKA (reference sequence). The CDR3 extends over 14 amino acids. V lost 5 bases, J lost 5 bases, and 2 bases stayed unmatched. Patients chosen for sequencing had CD8+CD57+ cells that had expanded, as shown by flow cytometry. Genomic DNA constituted the template upon which TCR beta VDJ and CDR3 profiling was performed. MiXCR was run by TCRdb on the reads, yielding one entry per CDR3 protein. The data hold 200,000 to 300,000 distinct CDR3 sequences, with roughly half observed a single time.

This TCR was recovered from a human donor with aplastic anemia. The V call is TRBV20-1, the J call TRBJ2-1; 14 bases are shared with TRBD2. Sequenced input: sorted CD4+, CD8+, or CD8+CD57+ T cells (not recorded which) from PBMCs. The CDR3 protein is CSAGTSGGNNEQFF. DNA for the CDR3: TGCAGTGCTGGGACTAGCGGGGGAAACAATGAGCAGTTCTTC.